A selection of T cell receptor beta chains follows, all from one sample in a study of T cell repertoires in cytomegalovirus infection. TCRdb reprocessed the reads with MiXCR, giving one entry per CDR3 protein. This repertoire shows about 360,000 distinct CDR3 sequences, around 18% found once; its top ten account for 7.5% to 9.5%. Sequences were obtained from PBMCs. The receptor set was obtained from a human donor in good health (CMV status not recorded). Some clones in this sample may be carry-over from other donors' samples. The CDR3 runs from the conserved cysteine through the conserved F or W. A D gene is named only where the DNA matches it firmly. The size of a clone is reported for some rows only, either as once, few or many, or as a class for expanded clones.

D gene	V gene	J gene	clone size	CDR3 DNA	CDR3 protein
.	TRBV3-1	TRBJ2-6	.	TGTGCCAGCAGCCATGGAGGGACTGGGGCCAACGTCCTGACTTTC	CASSHGGTGANVLTF
TRBD1	TRBV6-1	TRBJ1-6	many	TGTGCCAGCAGTTTATCCGGACAGGGAGTTCTTTATAATTCACCCCTCCACTTT	CASSLSGQGVLYNSPLHF
.	TRBV18	TRBJ1-4	.	TGTGCCAGCTCACCAGCGGGGGAAAAACTGTTTTTT	CASSPAGEKLFF
TRBD2	TRBV7-9	TRBJ2-1	many	TGTGCCAGCAGCTATACTAGCGGGAGTCGCGATGAGCAGTTCTTC	CASSYTSGSRDEQFF
.	TRBV4-2	TRBJ1-2	few	TGTGCCAGCAGCCAAGATCAATACGCCTCCTCATATGGCTACACCTTC	CASSQDQYASSYGYTF
.	TRBV12-3/TRBV12-4	TRBJ1-2	.	TGTGCCAGCAGTTGGGGGGACTATGGCTACACCTTC	CASSWGDYGYTF
.	TRBV4-1	TRBJ2-6	.	TGCGCCAGCAGCCAAACCCCAGGGGGGAGCTCTGGGGCCAACGTCCTGACTTTC	CASSQTPGGSSGANVLTF
.	TRBV7-2	TRBJ2-7	many	TGTGCCAGCAGCTCCCTCCGGGGCGTGTCCTACGAGCAGTACTTC	CASSSLRGVSYEQYF
.	TRBV7-2	TRBJ2-7	.	TGTGCCAGCAGCTTAAGGGCCGGATCCTACAATGAGCAGTACTTC	CASSLRAGSYNEQYF
.	TRBV27	TRBJ2-7	many	TGTGCCAGCAGTTTAGACGGTACCTTGCAGTACTTC	CASSLDGTLQYF
.	TRBV20-1	TRBJ2-6	.	TGCAGTGCTAGAGATCATAGTCTGTGGCCCAACGTCCTGACTTTC	CSARDHSLWPNVLTF
TRBD1	TRBV5-4	TRBJ2-1	.	TGTGCCAGCAGCCCGGAACAGGGGGCATACAATGAGCAGTTCTTC	CASSPEQGAYNEQFF
.	TRBV11-2	TRBJ1-4	.	TGTGCCAGCAGCTTAGAGGGGCCGGGGGAACCGGGGGTGTCTGCAACTAATGAAAAACTGTTTTTT	CASSLEGPGEPGVSATNEKLFF
TRBD2	TRBV7-8	TRBJ2-3	many	TGTGCCAGCAGCCCGCGGGGAGCGGGGGGCCCGCATACGCAGTATTTT	CASSPRGAGGPHTQYF
TRBD1	TRBV7-2	TRBJ1-2	many	TGTGCCAGCAGCCCTAATTCCGGGACAGGGCTCTATGGCTACACCTTC	CASSPNSGTGLYGYTF
TRBD2	TRBV11-2	TRBJ2-1	many	TGTGCCAGCAGCCTGGGGGGGACTAGCGGGAGAGTCGACTACAATGAGCAGTTCTTC	CASSLGGTSGRVDYNEQFF
TRBD1	TRBV28	TRBJ1-1	many	TGTGCCAGCAGGTTACAGGGGACTGAAGCTTTCTTT	CASRLQGTEAFF
TRBD2	TRBV7-2	TRBJ2-2	many	TGTGCCAGCAGCTTAGTAGCGGGAGGTAACACCGGGGAGCTGTTTTTT	CASSLVAGGNTGELFF
TRBD2	TRBV2	TRBJ2-1	few	TGTGCCAGCAGTGCTAGCGGGAGGTACAATGAGCAGTTCTTC	CASSASGRYNEQFF
.	TRBV7-8	TRBJ1-1	many	TGTGCTTCAGGGCGCCTAATGAACACTGAAGCTTTCTTT	CASGRLMNTEAFF
.	TRBV11-2	TRBJ2-3	many	TGTGCCAGCAGCCCCGGTAGTGTGCAGGTAACGCAGTATTTT	CASSPGSVQVTQYF
TRBD1	TRBV7-4	TRBJ1-2	.	TGTGCCAGCAGCTTAGGACAGGGATCGTTGGATGGCTACACCTTC	CASSLGQGSLDGYTF
.	TRBV20-1	TRBJ1-2	few	TGCAGTGCTCAGAGGACTAACGAAACCTTC	CSAQRTNETF
TRBD2	TRBV10-3	TRBJ2-7	many	TGTGCCATCAGTGTGAGCGGGAGGGCCAACTACGAGCAGTACTTC	CAISVSGRANYEQYF
TRBD1	TRBV7-2	TRBJ2-2	many	TGTGCCAGCAGCTTAGACAGGGGTTCTGCCGGGGAGCTGTTTTTT	CASSLDRGSAGELFF
.	TRBV24-1	TRBJ2-3	.	TGTGCCACCAGTGATTTGGTAGCAGCAGATACGCAGTATTTT	CATSDLVAADTQYF
.	TRBV6-6	TRBJ1-4	few	TGTGCCAGCAGGGGTCAGGGGCTAGGTGAAAAACTGTTTTTT	CASRGQGLGEKLFF
.	TRBV12-3/TRBV12-4	TRBJ1-2	few	TGTGCCAGCAGTTTTCGAGGGTTCAGTGGCTACACCTTC	CASSFRGFSGYTF
TRBD2	TRBV2	TRBJ2-7	.	TGTGCCAGCAGTGTGGGGACTAGGGCCTACGAGCAGTACTTC	CASSVGTRAYEQYF
.	TRBV7-8	TRBJ2-7	many	TGTGCCAGCAGCTTACGTTCTGGACAGACCTTCTCCTACGAGCAGTACTTC	CASSLRSGQTFSYEQYF
.	TRBV7-2	TRBJ2-7	many	TGTGCCAGCAGCTTATTGGGGGGACAAGCCTACGAGCAGTACTTC	CASSLLGGQAYEQYF
TRBD2	TRBV20-1	TRBJ2-3	.	TGCAGTGCTAGGGGACTAGCGGGAGATTCAGATACGCAGTATTTT	CSARGLAGDSDTQYF
TRBD2	TRBV27	TRBJ2-1	many	TGTGCCAGCAGCTCCCCTAGCGGGGGAGTTGATGAGCAGTTCTTC	CASSSPSGGVDEQFF
.	TRBV7-9	TRBJ1-1	.	TGTGCCAGCAGCTCGTCGGTAGCTGAAGCTTTCTTT	CASSSSVAEAFF
TRBD1	TRBV29-1	TRBJ2-7	.	TGCAGCGTGAGGGGCGACAGGGATTCCCTCGACGAGCAGTACTTC	CSVRGDRDSLDEQYF
.	TRBV27	TRBJ2-1	.	TGTGCCAGCAGCTTAATGGGGGGAACCTACAATGAGCAGTTCTTC	CASSLMGGTYNEQFF
.	TRBV6-6	TRBJ2-1	few	TGTGCCAGCAGTTACGAAATCAGCTCCTACAATGAGCAGTTCTTC	CASSYEISSYNEQFF
TRBD1	TRBV7-2	TRBJ2-7	.	TGTGCCAGCAGCTTCCGGGGACAGGGGTACGAGCAGTACTTC	CASSFRGQGYEQYF
.	TRBV7-2	TRBJ2-1	many	TGTGCCAGCAGCCCCTTAAGGCCCAATGAGCAGTTCTTC	CASSPLRPNEQFF
.	TRBV6-1	TRBJ1-5	many	TGTGCCAGCAGTCAAAACACAGGGAATAGCAATCAGCCCCAGCATTTT	CASSQNTGNSNQPQHF
.	TRBV11-2	TRBJ2-5	.	TGTGCCAGCAGCCGGGGGCCTGGCGGAAAGTACCAAGAGACCCAGTACTTC	CASSRGPGGKYQETQYF
TRBD1	TRBV20-1	TRBJ1-1	few	TGCAGTGCCTGGACAGGGGGCAGGGAAGCTTTCTTT	CSAWTGGREAFF
TRBD2	TRBV28	TRBJ2-7	few	TGTGCCAGCAGTTTATTCGGGGGGATCTACGAGCAGTACTTC	CASSLFGGIYEQYF